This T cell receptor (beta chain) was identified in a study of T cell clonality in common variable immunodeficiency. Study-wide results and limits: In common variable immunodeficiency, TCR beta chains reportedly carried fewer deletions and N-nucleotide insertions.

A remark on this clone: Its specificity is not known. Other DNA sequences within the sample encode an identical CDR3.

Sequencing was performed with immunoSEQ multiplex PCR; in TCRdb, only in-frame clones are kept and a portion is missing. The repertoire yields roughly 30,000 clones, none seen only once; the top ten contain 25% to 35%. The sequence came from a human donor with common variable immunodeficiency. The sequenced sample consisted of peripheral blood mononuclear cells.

This CDR3 reads CASSPVGRGGETQYF. The CDR3 DNA, read in part, is TGTGCCAGCAGCCCGGTGGGCCGGGGGGGAGAGACC. The V and J genes are TRBV7-6 and TRBJ2-5; 8 bases match TRBD2. Sequencing ends 3 residues short of the CDR3 end; the germline J gene provides the rest. There are 15 residues in the CDR3. J lost 4 bases, V lost 5 bases, and 9 bases had no gene match. In germline, CDR1 is SGHVS, CDR2 FNYEAQ.